This TCR beta chain was identified in a study of neurological immune-mediated disorders. V lost 7 bases, J lost 6 bases, and 17 bases lay in between. Per the germline V gene, CDR1 is SGHVS and CDR2 is FNYEAQ. The CDR3 loop spans 14 amino acids. General study findings and limits: Subjects shared no identical expanded-clone CDR3 amino acid sequences, suggesting private TCR-beta repertoires in all groups. The study found the most TCR clonal expansion in HTLV-1-associated myelopathy and the least in multiple sclerosis, below healthy controls.

In TCRdb, the 5' RACE reads were re-called with MiXCR into one record per CDR3 protein. Of about 81,000 distinct CDR3 sequences listed, around 4.5% are singletons. On this clonotype itself: Antigen unknown.

Indicated time point: longitudinal time-point 3. Material: PBMCs. The chain carries TRBV7-6 and TRBJ2-3; possibly TRBD1 for D (6 bases). This TCR was recovered from a woman aged 55-70 years with multiple sclerosis. CDR3 loop: CASTLGGPLDTQYF. In DNA, the CDR3 is TGTGCCAGCACCCTAGGGGGACCCCTCGATACGCAGTATTTT.